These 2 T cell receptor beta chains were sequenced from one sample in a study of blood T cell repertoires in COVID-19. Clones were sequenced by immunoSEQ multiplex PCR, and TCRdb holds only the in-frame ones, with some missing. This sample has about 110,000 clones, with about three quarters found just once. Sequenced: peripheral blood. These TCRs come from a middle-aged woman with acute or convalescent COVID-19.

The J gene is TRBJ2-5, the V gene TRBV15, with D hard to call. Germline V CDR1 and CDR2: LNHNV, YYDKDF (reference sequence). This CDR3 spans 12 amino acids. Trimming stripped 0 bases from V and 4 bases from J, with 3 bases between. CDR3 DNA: TGTGCCACCAGCAGAGACCGAGAGACCCAGTACTTC. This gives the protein CATSRDRETQYF.

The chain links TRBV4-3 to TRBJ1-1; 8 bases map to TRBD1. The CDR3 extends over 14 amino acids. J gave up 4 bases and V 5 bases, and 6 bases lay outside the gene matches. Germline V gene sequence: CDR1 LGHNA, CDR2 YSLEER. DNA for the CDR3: TGCGCCAGCAGCAAAGGACAGGGTATCACTGAAGCTTTCTTT. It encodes CASSKGQGITEAFF.